These T cell receptor beta chains were read from a single sample in a study of blood T cell repertoires in COVID-19. Produced via immunoSEQ multiplex PCR; TCRdb's table is partial and in-frame only. This table has 250,000 or so clones, 84% appearing once. Material for sequencing was peripheral blood. These receptors all stem from a woman aged 40 to 50 who had recovered from COVID-19. Each CDR3 is given without its conserved first and last residue. Clone size, where shown, is once, few, many, or a class for clones that have expanded.

J	V	size	CDR3
TRBJ2-7	TRBV7-6	NA	ASSPDRVEQY
TRBJ2-7	TRBV19	once	ASSRTGGSYEQY
TRBJ2-5	TRBV10-3	few	AIRTQEQETQY
TRBJ1-5	TRBV5-6	NA	ASSLAGGNQPQH
TRBJ2-3	TRBV5-4	NA	ASSLAGVTDTQY
TRBJ1-2	TRBV2	NA	ASSSTDGYYGYT
TRBJ1-2	TRBV19	NA	ASSIPGRSDYGYT
TRBJ2-2	TRBV9	NA	ASSALAGGVTGELF
TRBJ2-7	TRBV27	few	ASNLATGTYEQY
TRBJ1-4	TRBV7-2	NA	ASSLDRRGPEEKLF
TRBJ1-3	TRBV28	NA	ASSPGGAGGNTIY
TRBJ1-4	TRBV5-1	NA	ASSPDRGEKLF
TRBJ2-3	TRBV9	few	ASSPPGLRDTQY
TRBJ1-3	TRBV5-1	NA	ASSLDLASSGNTIY
TRBJ2-3	TRBV10-3	NA	AISEGLAGITDTQY
TRBJ2-3	TRBV2	NA	ASKQGRNTQY
TRBJ2-3	TRBV5-1	NA	ASSLGSSGGDTQY
TRBJ2-5	TRBV20-1	NA	SASNPSGGQKQTQY
TRBJ2-3	TRBV11-2	once	ASSLGRGTQY
TRBJ2-3	TRBV5-1	once	ASSSQGDTQY
TRBJ1-4	TRBV2	once	ASSLEGATNEKLF
TRBJ1-3	TRBV7-2	NA	ASSSYLSDTIY
TRBJ1-5	TRBV20-1	NA	SANDRETQPQH
TRBJ1-5	TRBV2	NA	ASSSDSQNQPQH
TRBJ2-1	TRBV20-1	NA	SASLLAPDNEQF
TRBJ2-1	TRBV7-2	NA	ASSSTSGGAYEQF
TRBJ2-1	TRBV2	NA	ASREQGPYNEQF
TRBJ1-1	TRBV3-1/TRBV3-2	NA	ASRDQGAEAF
TRBJ2-5	TRBV11-2	NA	ASCTGDTETQY
TRBJ1-5	TRBV2	NA	ASSADRTYQPQH
TRBJ1-6	TRBV28	NA	ASSSRSSYNSPLH